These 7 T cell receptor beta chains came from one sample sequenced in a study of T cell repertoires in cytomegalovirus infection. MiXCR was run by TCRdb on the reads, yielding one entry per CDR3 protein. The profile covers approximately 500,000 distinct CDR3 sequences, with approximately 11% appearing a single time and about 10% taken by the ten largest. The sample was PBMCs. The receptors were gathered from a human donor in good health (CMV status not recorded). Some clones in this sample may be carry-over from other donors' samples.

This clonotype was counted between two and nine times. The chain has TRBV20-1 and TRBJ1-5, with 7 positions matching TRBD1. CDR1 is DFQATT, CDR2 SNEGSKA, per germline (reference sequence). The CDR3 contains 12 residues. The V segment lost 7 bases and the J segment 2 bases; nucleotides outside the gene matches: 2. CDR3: CSVDRGNQPQHF. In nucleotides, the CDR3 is TGCAGTGTAGACAGGGGCAATCAGCCCCAGCATTTT.

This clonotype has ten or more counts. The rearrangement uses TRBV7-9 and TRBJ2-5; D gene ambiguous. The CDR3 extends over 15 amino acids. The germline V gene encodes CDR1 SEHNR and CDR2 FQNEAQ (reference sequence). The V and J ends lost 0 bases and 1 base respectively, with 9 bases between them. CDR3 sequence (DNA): TGTGCCAGCAGCTTAGCAGAGACGATCCAAGAGACCCAGTACTTC. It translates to CASSLAETIQETQYF.

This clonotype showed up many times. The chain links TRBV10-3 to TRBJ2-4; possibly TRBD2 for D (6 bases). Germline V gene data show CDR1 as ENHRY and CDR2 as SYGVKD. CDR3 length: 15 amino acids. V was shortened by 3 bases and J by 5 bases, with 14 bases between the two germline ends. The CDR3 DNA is TGTGCCATCAGTGAAGGGCAGGGAGGCCAAAACATTCAGTACTTC. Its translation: CAISEGQGGQNIQYF.

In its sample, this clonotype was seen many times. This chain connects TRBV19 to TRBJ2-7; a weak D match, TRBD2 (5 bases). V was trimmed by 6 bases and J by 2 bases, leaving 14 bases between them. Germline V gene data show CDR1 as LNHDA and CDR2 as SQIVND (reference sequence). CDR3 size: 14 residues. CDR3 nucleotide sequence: TGTGCCAGTAGCCCTTCCCGGGGAGCCTACGAGCAGTACTTC. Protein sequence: CASSPSRGAYEQYF.

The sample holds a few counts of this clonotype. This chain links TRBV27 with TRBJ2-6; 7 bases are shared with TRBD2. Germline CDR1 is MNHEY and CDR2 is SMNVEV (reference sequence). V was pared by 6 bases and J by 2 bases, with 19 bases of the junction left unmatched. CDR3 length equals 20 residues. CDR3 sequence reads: CASSTLPISGATPGANVLTF. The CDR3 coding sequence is TGTGCCAGCAGCACCCTCCCGATCAGCGGGGCTACTCCTGGGGCCAACGTCCTGACTTTC.

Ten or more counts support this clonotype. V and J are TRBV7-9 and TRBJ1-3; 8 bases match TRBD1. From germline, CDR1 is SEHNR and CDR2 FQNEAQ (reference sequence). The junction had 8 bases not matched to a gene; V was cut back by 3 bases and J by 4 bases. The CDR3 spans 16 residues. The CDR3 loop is CASSLVSGTGGNTIYF. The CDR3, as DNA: TGTGCCAGCAGCTTGGTTTCGGGGACAGGCGGAAACACCATATATTTT.

Here the CDR3 reads CASSEGGTGNTIYF. The DNA for the CDR3 is TGTGCCAGCAGCGAAGGGGGAACTGGAAACACCATATATTTT. V and J are TRBV5-4 and TRBJ1-3; D may be TRBD1 (6 bases). From germline, CDR1 is SGHNT and CDR2 YYREEE (reference sequence). Trimming removed 4 bases from V and 2 bases from J, with 10 bases in between. The CDR3 spans 14 residues. Complete variable domain (other parts from reference TRBV5-4 and TRBJ1-3): ETGVTQSPTHLIKTRGQQVTLRCSSQSGHNTVSWYQQALGQGPQFIFQYYREEENGRGNFPPRFSGLQFPNYSSELNVNALELDDSALYLCASSEGGTGNTIYFGEGSWLTVV.